This TCR beta chain was sequenced during a study of blood T cell repertoires in COVID-19. Study overall: Samples taken during acute and convalescent COVID-19 were collected in the United States, Italy and Spain. T cells, B-cell-depleted T cells, or PBMCs provided the cDNA or gDNA that served as material.

In the study's own analysis: Amplified reference gene primers provided the basis for estimating nucleated cell counts. Sequencing used immunoSEQ multiplex PCR; TCRdb keeps in-frame clones, though not all of them. That table supplies the V and J calls and clone size; D and trimming were determined from the DNA. Of approximately 69,000 clones listed, roughly 80% were seen once; the top ten hold roughly 20%. Between the trimmed V and J ends, which lost 10 bases and 1 base, there was a span of 13 bases. Germline CDR1 and CDR2: LNHDA and SQIVND (reference sequence). The CDR3 has 13 residues. The sequencing input was peripheral blood. The TCR was taken from an elderly woman with acute or convalescent COVID-19. The chain links TRBV19 to TRBJ1-1; no clear D. The CDR3 loop reads CATQTDSNTEAFF. In DNA, the CDR3 is TGTGCCACCCAGACCGACTCGAACACTGAAGCTTTCTTT.